These T cell receptor beta chains were read from a single sample in a study of blood T cell repertoires in COVID-19. Using immunoSEQ multiplex PCR, the repertoire was profiled, and TCRdb retains in-frame clones only, with some absent. Among a few hundred thousand clones listed, around 83% were seen once. Sequencing was done on a sample of peripheral blood. All receptors derive from a woman aged 50 to 60 with acute or convalescent COVID-19. The CDR3 runs from the conserved cysteine through the conserved F or W. The D gene is left open where the match is weak. Not every row has a clone size; where given, it reads once, few, many or a size class.

TRBV5-1	-	once	TRBJ1-2	TGCGCCAGCAGCTTGACGACAGGCCTCTTCAACTATGGCTACACCTTC	CASSLTTGLFNYGYTF
TRBV11-3	TRBD2	-	TRBJ2-2	TGTGCCAGCAGCAATGGACTAGCGGGGGCCGGGGAGCTGTTTTTT	CASSNGLAGAGELFF
TRBV5-1	TRBD1	-	TRBJ1-1	TGCGCCAGCAGCTACGACAGGGGCTGGACTGAAGCTTTCTTT	CASSYDRGWTEAFF
TRBV18	TRBD1	-	TRBJ1-1	TGTGCCAGCTCACCGGGGACAGGGGTAAACACTGAAGCTTTCTTT	CASSPGTGVNTEAFF
TRBV7-8	-	-	TRBJ2-2	TGTGCCAGCAGCCCCCACGGGACCGGGGAGCTGTTTTTT	CASSPHGTGELFF
TRBV3-1/TRBV3-2	TRBD2	-	TRBJ2-2	TGTGCCAGCAGCCCCTCCGGCGTAGCGGGAGACACCGGGGAGCTGTTTTTT	CASSPSGVAGDTGELFF
TRBV10-2	-	few	TRBJ1-1	TGCGCCAGCAGTGAAGGGGTGTACACTGAAGCTTTCTTT	CASSEGVYTEAFF
TRBV5-1	-	-	TRBJ2-5	TGCGCCAGCAGCTTGTCTACTCAACCTAAGGGGGAGACCCAGTACTTC	CASSLSTQPKGETQYF
TRBV30	-	-	TRBJ1-3	TGTGCCTGGAGTCCCTACTCTGGAAACACCATATATTTT	CAWSPYSGNTIYF
TRBV18	TRBD2	-	TRBJ2-5	TGTGCCAGCTCACCACTGCTAGCGGGTCAAGAGACCCAGTACTTC	CASSPLLAGQETQYF
TRBV10-3	TRBD1	once	TRBJ2-1	TGTGCCATCAGTCCTCCTGGGACAGGGGGCGAAAATGAGCAGTTCTTC	CAISPPGTGGENEQFF
TRBV11-2	-	-	TRBJ2-1	TGTGCCAGCAGCTTAGAAGGGAGGAGCTCCTACAATGAGCAGTTCTTC	CASSLEGRSSYNEQFF
TRBV3-1/TRBV3-2	TRBD2	-	TRBJ2-1	TGTGCCAGCAGCCCAAGCGGGATATCCTACAATGAGCAGTTCTTC	CASSPSGISYNEQFF
TRBV4-3	TRBD2	-	TRBJ2-1	TGCGCCAGCAGCCAAGCGTTTGCTAGCGGGAATGAGCAGTTCTTC	CASSQAFASGNEQFF
TRBV19	TRBD1	-	TRBJ2-5	TGTGCCAGTCGGACAGGGGGCGCGAAGACCCAGTACTTC	CASRTGGAKTQYF
TRBV5-1	-	few	TRBJ2-7	TGCGCCAGCAGCACCATCCAGGGGACCTACGAGCAGTACTTC	CASSTIQGTYEQYF
TRBV12-5	TRBD1	once	TRBJ1-5	TGTGCTAGTGGTTTGGGAGGGGGCGAGGACGGGGGCAAGCCCCAGCATTTT	CASGLGGGEDGGKPQHF
TRBV19	TRBD1	-	TRBJ1-5	TGTGCCAGTAGCCCCGGGACAGCAACCAATCAGCCCCAGCATTTT	CASSPGTATNQPQHF
TRBV28	TRBD1	-	TRBJ1-1	TGTGCCAGCAGCTCCAGGGGGGCGACGAACACTGAAGCTTTCTTT	CASSSRGATNTEAFF
TRBV27	TRBD2	-	TRBJ2-2	TGTGCCAGCAGTCCCCGCGGGGGCACCGGGGAGCTGTTTTTT	CASSPRGGTGELFF
TRBV19	TRBD1	-	TRBJ1-3	TGTGCCAGTAGTATCTTGACAGGGGCCTCTGGAAACACCATATATTTT	CASSILTGASGNTIYF
TRBV7-2	-	-	TRBJ2-1	TGTGCCAGCAGCTTAGCGTTTAGCGCCGGTTACAATGAGCAGTTCTTC	CASSLAFSAGYNEQFF
TRBV6-5	-	-	TRBJ1-6	TGTGCCAGCAGACAAACAGAGCTCTATAATTCACCCCTCCACTTT	CASRQTELYNSPLHF
TRBV2	-	-	TRBJ2-7	TGTGCCAGCAGTGCGAGAACCTACGAGCAGTACTTC	CASSARTYEQYF